This T cell receptor beta chain came from a study of T cell responses to AZD1222 COVID-19 vaccine. Study results and caveats: There were vaccine-associated CD4 TCRs across spike, dominant at 160-218 and 743-854. Unmutated variant regions reportedly attract nearly half of all spike-specific TCRs. Samples come after the peak T cell response, not at day 14.

The V and J ends lost 1 base and 6 bases, in that order; junction bases with no gene match: 5. This CDR3 comprises 13 residues. Germline V lookup: CDR1 SQVTM, CDR2 ANQGSEA. Libraries were prepared by immunoSEQ multiplex PCR; TCRdb keeps only in-frame clonotypes and omits some of them. The table records fewer than 150,000 clones, 93% of them present only once. Notes on this clone: Its antigen is as yet unknown.

Sequencing used peripheral blood, obtained on day 0 of AZD1222 vaccination. The sequence was collected from an adult in good health. The J gene is TRBJ2-7, the V gene TRBV29-1, with TRBD1 matching 8 bases. The CDR3 region is CSVEGQGAGEQYF. For the CDR3, the DNA is TGCAGCGTTGAAGGGCAGGGGGCGGGCGAGCAGTACTTC.